The clone carrying this T cell receptor (beta chain) appeared a few times. Its antigen is not known. This CDR3 contains 11 residues. Germline V gene data show CDR1 as KGHSH and CDR2 as LQKENI. V lost 5 bases, J lost 8 bases, and 9 bases lay in between. The protocol was immunoSEQ multiplex PCR, while the TCRdb copy is restricted to in-frame clones and leaves out a portion. The repertoire includes about 67,000 clones, around 80% of them detected once, and 21% sits in the top ten. This entry comes from a study of T cell responses to AZD1222 COVID-19 vaccine. The wider study: Pooling was applied to second doses at about 4 or about 12 weeks.

The study, taken as a whole, reports: With two AZD1222 doses given, Spike-specific TCR breadth and depth both rose.

The receptor was derived from an adult in good health. V usage is TRBV18 and J usage is TRBJ1-2; D unresolved. Material: peripheral blood, obtained on day 0 of AZD1222 vaccination. The CDR3 region is CASSAQDGYTF. CDR3 nucleotide sequence: TGTGCCAGCTCAGCGCAGGACGGCTACACCTTC.